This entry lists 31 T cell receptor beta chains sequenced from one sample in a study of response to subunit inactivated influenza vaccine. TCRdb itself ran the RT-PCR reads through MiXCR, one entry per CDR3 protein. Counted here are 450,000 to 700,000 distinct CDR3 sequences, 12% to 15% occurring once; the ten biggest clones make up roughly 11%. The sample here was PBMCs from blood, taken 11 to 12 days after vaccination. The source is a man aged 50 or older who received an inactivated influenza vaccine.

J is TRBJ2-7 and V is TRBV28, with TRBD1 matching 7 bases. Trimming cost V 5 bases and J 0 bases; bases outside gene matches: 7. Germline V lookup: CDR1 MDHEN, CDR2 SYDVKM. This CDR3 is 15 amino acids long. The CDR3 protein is CASSKRQGLSYEQYF. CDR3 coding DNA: TGTGCCAGCAGTAAGAGACAGGGTCTCTCCTACGAGCAGTACTTC.

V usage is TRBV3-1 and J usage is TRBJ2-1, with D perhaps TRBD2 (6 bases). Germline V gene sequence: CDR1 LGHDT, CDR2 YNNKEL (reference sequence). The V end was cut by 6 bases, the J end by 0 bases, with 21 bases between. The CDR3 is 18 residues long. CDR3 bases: TGTGCCAGCAGTCCTGCAGAGGGGACTCTAAGCTCCTACAATGAGCAGTTCTTC. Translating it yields CASSPAEGTLSSYNEQFF.

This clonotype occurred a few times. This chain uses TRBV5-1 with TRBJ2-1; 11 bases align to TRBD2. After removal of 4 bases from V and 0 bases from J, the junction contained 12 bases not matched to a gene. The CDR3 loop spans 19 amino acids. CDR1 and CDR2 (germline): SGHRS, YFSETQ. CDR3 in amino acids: CASSSRLAGSSSSYNEQFF. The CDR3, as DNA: TGCGCCAGCAGCAGTAGACTAGCGGGATCTTCTAGCTCCTACAATGAGCAGTTCTTC.

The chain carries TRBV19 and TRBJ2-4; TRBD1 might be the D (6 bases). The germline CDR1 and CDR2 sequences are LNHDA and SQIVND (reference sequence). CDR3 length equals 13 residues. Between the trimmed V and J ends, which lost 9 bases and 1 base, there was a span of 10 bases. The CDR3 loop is CASTDRAKNIQYF. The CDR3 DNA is TGTGCCAGCACCGACAGGGCCAAAAACATTCAGTACTTC.

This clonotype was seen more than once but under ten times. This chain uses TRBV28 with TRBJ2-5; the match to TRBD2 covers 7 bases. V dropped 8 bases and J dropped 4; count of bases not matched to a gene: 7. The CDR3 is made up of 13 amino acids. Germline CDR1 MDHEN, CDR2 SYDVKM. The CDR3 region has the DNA TGTGCCAGCCGGTGGCGGGAGACAGAGACCCAGTACTTC. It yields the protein CASRWRETETQYF.

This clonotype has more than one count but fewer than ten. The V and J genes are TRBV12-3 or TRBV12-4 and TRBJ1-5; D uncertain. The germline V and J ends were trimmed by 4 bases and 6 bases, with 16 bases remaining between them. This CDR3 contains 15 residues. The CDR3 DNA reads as TGTGCCAGCAGTTGGAGTCGGACGGCCATTCAGCCCCAGCATTTT. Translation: CASSWSRTAIQPQHF.

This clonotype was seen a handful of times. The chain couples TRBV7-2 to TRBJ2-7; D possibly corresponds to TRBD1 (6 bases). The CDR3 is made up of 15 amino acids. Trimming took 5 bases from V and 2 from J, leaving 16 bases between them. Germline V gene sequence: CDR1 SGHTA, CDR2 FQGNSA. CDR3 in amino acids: CASSPSGTMAYEQYF. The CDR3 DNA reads TGTGCCAGCAGCCCATCCGGGACAATGGCCTACGAGCAGTACTTC.

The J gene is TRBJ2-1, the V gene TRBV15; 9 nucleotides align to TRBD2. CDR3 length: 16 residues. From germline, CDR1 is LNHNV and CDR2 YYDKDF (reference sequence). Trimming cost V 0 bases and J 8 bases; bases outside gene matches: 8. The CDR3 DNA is TGTGCCACCAGCAGAGATTGGGGCGGGAGGGGGCATGAGCAGTTCTTC. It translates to CATSRDWGGRGHEQFF.

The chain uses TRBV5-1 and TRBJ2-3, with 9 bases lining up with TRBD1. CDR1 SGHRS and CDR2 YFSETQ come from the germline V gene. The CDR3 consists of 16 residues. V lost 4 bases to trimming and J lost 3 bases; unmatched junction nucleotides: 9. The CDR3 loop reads CASSRNPGQGTDTQYF. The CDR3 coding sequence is TGCGCCAGCAGCAGAAATCCGGGACAGGGAACAGATACGCAGTATTTT.

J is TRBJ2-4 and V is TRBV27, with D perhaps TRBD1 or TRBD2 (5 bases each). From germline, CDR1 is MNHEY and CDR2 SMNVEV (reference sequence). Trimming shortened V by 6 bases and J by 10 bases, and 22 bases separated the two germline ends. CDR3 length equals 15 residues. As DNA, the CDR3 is TGTGCCAGCAGCCCGCACGGGGACGGGAAAAGAATTCAGTACTTC. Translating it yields CASSPHGDGKRIQYF.

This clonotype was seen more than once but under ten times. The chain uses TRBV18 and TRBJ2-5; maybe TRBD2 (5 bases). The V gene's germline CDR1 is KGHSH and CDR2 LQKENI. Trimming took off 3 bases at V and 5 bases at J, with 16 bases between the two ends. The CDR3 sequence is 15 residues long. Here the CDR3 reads CASSPVLGSSETQYF. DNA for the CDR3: TGTGCCAGCTCACCGGTACTAGGAAGTTCGGAGACCCAGTACTTC.

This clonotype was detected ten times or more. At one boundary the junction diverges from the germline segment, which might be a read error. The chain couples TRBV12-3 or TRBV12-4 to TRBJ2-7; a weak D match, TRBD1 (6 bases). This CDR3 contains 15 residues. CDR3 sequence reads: CASTLQGPSSYEQYF. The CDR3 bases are TGTGCCAGCACTTTACAGGGACCTTCGTCCTACGAGCAGTACTTC.

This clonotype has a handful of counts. The CDR3: CASRPGQGSIRPYRFYGYTF. The CDR3 nucleotides read TGTGCCAGCAGGCCGGGACAGGGGTCCATTAGACCCTATCGGTTCTATGGCTACACCTTC. The rearrangement uses TRBV28 and TRBJ1-2, with TRBD1 identical over 10 bases. The CDR3 extends over 20 amino acids. Germline values: CDR1 MDHEN, CDR2 SYDVKM. V lost 6 bases and J lost 4; bases outside the gene matches: 23.

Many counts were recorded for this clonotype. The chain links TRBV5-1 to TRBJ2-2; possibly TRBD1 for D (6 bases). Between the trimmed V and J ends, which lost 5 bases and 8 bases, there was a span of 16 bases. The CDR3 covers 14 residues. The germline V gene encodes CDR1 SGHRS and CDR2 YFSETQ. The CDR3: CASSYQGSEGELFF. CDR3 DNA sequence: TGCGCCAGCAGTTATCAGGGGAGCGAAGGGGAGCTGTTTTTT.

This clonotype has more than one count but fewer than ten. The CDR3, as DNA: TGTGCCAGCAGTTTACGGGGGTTCTACAATGAGCAGTTCTTC. Translated: CASSLRGFYNEQFF. The J gene is TRBJ2-1, the V gene TRBV12-3 or TRBV12-4; D might be TRBD2 (6 bases). V gave up 2 bases and J gave up 3 bases, with 8 bases separating them. This CDR3 spans 14 amino acids.

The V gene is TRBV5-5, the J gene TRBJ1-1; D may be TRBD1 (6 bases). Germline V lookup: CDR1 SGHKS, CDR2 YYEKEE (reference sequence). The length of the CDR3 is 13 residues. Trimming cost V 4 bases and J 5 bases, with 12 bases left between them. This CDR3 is CASSNSGTTEAFF. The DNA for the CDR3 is TGTGCCAGCAGCAACTCCGGGACAACTGAAGCTTTCTTT.

The CDR3 nucleotides are TGCGCCAGCAGCCGGGGACAGGGGCTTGGGAACACTGAAGCTTTCTTT. Translating it yields CASSRGQGLGNTEAFF. The J gene is TRBJ1-1, the V gene TRBV5-1; 10 positions agree with TRBD1. J lost 1 base, V lost 4 bases, and 7 bases had no gene match. Germline lookup yields CDR1 SGHRS and CDR2 YFSETQ. This CDR3 spans 16 amino acids.

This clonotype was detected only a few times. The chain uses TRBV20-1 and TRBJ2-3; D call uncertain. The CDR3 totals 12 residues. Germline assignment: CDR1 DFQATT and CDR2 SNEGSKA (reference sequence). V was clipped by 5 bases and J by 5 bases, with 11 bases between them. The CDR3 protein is CSALPLGDTQYF. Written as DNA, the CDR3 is TGCAGTGCTCTTCCCCTTGGAGATACGCAGTATTTT.

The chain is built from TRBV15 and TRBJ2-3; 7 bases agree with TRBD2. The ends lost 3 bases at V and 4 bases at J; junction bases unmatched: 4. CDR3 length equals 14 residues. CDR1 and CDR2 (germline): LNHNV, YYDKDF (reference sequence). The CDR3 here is CATSRMTSSDTQYF. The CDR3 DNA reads TGTGCCACCAGCAGGATGACTAGCTCAGATACGCAGTATTTT.

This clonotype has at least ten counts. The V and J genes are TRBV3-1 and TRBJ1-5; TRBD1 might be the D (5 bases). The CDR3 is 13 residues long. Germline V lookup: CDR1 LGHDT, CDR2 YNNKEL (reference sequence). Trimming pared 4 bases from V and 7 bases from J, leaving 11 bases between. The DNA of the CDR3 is TGTGCCAGCAGCCCCCCAGGGCGCCAGCCCCAGCATTTT. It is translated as CASSPPGRQPQHF.

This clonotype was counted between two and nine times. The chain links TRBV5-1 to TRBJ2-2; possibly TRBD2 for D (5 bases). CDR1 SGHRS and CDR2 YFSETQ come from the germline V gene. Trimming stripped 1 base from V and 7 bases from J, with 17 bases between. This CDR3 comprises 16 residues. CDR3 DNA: TGCGCCAGCAGCTTGTCCCCGGGGATGGGAGTCGGGGAGCTGTTTTTT. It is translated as CASSLSPGMGVGELFF.

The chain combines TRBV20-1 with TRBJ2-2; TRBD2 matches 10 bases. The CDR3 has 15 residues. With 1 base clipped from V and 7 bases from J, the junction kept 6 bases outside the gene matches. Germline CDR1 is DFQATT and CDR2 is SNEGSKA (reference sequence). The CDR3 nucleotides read TGCAGTGCTAGAGTGTCTAGCGGGAGCGGCGGGGAGCTGTTTTTT. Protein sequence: CSARVSSGSGGELFF.

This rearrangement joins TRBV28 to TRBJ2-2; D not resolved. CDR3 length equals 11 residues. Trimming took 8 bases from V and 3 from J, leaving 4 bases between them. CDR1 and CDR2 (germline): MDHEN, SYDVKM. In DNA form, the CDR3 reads TGTGCCAGCCAGCACACCGGGGAGCTGTTTTTT. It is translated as CASQHTGELFF.

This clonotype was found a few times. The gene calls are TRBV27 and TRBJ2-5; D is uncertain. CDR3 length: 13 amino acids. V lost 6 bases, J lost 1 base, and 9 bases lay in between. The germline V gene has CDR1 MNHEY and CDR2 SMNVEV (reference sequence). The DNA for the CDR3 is TGTGCCAGCAGCTTGATGGGCCAAGAGACCCAGTACTTC. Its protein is CASSLMGQETQYF.

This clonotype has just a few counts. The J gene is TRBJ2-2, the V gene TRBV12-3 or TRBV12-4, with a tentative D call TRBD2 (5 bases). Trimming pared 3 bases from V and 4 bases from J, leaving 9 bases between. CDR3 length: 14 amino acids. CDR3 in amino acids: CASSLRLPTGELFF. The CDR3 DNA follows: TGTGCCAGCAGTTTGAGACTACCCACCGGGGAGCTGTTTTTT.

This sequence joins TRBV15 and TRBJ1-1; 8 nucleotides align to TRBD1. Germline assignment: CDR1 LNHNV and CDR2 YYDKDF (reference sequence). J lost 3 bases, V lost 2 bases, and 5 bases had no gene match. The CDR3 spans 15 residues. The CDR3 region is CATSRFRGLDTEAFF. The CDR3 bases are TGTGCCACCAGCAGATTCAGGGGGCTGGACACTGAAGCTTTCTTT. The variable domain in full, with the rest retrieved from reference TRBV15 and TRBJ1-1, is DAMVIQNPRYQVTQFGKPVTLSCSQTLNHNVMYWYQQKSSQAPKLLFHYYDKDFNNEADTPDNFQSRRPNTSFCFLDIRSPGLGDTAMYLCATSRFRGLDTEAFFGQGTRLTVV.

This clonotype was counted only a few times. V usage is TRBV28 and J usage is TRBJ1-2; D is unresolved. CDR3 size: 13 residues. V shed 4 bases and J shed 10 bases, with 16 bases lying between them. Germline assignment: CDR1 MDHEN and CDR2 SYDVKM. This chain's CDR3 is CASSSPSPPAYTF. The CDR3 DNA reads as TGTGCCAGCAGTTCACCATCACCCCCGGCCTACACCTTC.

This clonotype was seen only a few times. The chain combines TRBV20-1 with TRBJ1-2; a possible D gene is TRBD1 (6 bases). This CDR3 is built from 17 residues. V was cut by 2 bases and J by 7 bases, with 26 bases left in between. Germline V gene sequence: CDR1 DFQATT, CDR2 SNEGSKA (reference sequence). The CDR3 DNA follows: TGCAGTGCTAGACCCCCATCGGGGGGACACTCTTTTTTTGGCTACACCTTC. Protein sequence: CSARPPSGGHSFFGYTF.

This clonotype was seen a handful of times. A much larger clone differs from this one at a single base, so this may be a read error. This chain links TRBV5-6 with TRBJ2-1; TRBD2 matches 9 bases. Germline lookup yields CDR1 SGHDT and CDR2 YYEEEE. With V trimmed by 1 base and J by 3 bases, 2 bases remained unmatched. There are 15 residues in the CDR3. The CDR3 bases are TGTGCCAGCAGCTTGCCTAGCGGGGACTACAATGAGCAGTTCTTC. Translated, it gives CASSLPSGDYNEQFF. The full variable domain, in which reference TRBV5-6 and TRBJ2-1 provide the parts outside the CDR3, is DAGVTQSPTHLIKTRGQQVTLRCSPKSGHDTVSWYQQALGQGPQFIFQYYEEEERQRGNFPDRFSGHQFPNYSSELNVNALLLGDSALYLCASSLPSGDYNEQFFGPGTRLTVL.

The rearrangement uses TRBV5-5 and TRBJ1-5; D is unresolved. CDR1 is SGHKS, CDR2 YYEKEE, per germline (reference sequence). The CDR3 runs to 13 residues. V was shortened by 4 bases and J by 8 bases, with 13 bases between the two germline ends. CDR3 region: CASSQDLGEPQHF. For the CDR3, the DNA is TGTGCCAGCAGCCAGGACCTCGGTGAGCCCCAGCATTTT.

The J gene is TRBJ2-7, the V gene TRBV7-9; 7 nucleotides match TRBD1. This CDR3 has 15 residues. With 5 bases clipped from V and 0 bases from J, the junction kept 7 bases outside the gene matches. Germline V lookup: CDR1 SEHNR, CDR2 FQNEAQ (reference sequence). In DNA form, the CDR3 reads TGTGCCAGCAGCCAAGACAGGGCTGCCTCCTACGAGCAGTACTTC. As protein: CASSQDRAASYEQYF.